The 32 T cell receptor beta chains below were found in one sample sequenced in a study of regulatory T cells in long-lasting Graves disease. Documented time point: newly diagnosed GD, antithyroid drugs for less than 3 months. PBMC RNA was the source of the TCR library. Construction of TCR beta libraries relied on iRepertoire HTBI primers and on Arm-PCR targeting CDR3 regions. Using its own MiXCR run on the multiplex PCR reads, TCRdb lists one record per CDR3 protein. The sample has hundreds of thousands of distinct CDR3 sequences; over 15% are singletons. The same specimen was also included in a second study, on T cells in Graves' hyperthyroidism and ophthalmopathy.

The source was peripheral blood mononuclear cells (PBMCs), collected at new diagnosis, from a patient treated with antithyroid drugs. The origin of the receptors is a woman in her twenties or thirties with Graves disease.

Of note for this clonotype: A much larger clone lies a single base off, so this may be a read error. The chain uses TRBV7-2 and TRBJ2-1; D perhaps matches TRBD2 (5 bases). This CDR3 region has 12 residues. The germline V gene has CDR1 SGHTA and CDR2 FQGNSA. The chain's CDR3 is CASSMGVDERFF. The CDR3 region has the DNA TGTGCCAGCAGCATGGGAGTGGATGAGCGGTTCTTC.

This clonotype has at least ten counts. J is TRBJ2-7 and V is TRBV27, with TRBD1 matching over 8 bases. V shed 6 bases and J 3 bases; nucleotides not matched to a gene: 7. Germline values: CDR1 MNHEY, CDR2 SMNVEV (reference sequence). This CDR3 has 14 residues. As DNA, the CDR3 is TGTGCCAGCAGGAGGACAGGGTTCGTCTACGAGCAGTACTTC. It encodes CASRRTGFVYEQYF.

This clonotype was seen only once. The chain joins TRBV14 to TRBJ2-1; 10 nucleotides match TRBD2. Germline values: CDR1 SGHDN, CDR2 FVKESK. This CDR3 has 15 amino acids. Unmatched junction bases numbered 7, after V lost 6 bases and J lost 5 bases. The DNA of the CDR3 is TGTGCCAGCAGTCGAACTAGCGGGAAGAACAATGAGCAGTTCTTC. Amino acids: CASSRTSGKNNEQFF.

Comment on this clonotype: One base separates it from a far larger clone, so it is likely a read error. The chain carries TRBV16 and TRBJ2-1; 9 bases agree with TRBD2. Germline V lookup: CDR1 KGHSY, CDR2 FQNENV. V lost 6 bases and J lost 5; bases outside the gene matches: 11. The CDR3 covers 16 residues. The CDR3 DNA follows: TGTGCCAGCAGTATATTTGTGACTAGCGGTAACAATGAGCAGTTCTTC. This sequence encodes CASSIFVTSGNNEQFF.

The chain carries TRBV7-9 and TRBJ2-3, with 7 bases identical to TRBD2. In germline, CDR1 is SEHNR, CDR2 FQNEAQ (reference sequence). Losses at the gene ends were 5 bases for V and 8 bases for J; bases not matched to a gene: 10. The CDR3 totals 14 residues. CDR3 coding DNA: TGTGCCAGCAGCCCAGAGCGGGACGCCGGTACGCAGTATTTT. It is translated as CASSPERDAGTQYF.

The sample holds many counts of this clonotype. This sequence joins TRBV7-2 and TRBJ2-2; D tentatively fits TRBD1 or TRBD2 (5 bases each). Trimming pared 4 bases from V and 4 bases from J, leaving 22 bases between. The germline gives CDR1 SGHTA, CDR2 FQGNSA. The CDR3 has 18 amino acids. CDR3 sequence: CASSSPPGTRPGTGELFF. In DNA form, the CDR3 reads TGTGCCAGCAGCTCCCCCCCCGGGACCCGCCCGGGCACCGGGGAGCTGTTTTTT.

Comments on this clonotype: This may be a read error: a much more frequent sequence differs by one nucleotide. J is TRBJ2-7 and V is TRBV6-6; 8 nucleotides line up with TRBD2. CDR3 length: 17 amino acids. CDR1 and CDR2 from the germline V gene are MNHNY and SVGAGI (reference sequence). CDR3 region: CVSSYSSSSGSFYEQYF. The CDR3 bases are TGTGTCAGCAGTTACTCGAGTTCCAGCGGGAGTTTCTACGAGCAGTACTTC.

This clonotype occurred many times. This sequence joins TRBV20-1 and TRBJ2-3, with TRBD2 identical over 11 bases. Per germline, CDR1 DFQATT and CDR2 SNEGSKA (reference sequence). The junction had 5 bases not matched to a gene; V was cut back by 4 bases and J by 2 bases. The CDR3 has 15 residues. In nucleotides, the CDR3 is TGCAGTGCTAAAGGACTAGCGGGTGCCACAGATACGCAGTATTTT. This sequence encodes CSAKGLAGATDTQYF.

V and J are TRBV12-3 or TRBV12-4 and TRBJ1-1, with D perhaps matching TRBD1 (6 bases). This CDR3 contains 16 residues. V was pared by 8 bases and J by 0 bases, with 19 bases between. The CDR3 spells CASASGGLVLNTEAFF. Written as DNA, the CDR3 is TGTGCCAGCGCAAGCGGGGGGCTAGTGTTGAACACTGAAGCTTTCTTT.

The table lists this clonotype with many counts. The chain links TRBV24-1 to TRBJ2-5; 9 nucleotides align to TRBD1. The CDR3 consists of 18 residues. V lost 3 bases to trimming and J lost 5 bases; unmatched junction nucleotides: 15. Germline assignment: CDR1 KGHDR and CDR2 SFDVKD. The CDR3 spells CATSDTAGNRGPVETQYF. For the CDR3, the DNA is TGTGCCACCAGTGATACCGCAGGGAACAGGGGGCCTGTGGAGACCCAGTACTTC.

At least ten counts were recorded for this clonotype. The CDR3, as DNA: TGTGCCAGCAGCCTAACCACCAGCAATGAGCAGTTCTTC. Amino acids: CASSLTTSNEQFF. The rearrangement joins TRBV11-2 to TRBJ2-1, with D unclear. The germline V and J ends were trimmed by 5 bases and 6 bases, with 11 bases remaining between them. CDR3 length: 13 amino acids. Germline V gives CDR1 SGHAT, CDR2 FQNNGV.

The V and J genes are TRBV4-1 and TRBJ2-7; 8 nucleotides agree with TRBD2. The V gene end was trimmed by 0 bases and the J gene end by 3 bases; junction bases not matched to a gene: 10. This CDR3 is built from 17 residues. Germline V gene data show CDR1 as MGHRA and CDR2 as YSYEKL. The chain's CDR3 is CASSQDVTGRADYEQYF. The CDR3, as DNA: TGCGCCAGCAGCCAAGACGTAACCGGGAGGGCTGACTACGAGCAGTACTTC.

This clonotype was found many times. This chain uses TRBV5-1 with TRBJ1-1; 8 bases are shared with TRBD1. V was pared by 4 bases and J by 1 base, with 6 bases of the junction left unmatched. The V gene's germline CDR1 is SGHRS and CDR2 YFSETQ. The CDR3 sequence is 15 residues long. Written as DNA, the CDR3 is TGCGCCAGCAGCCTGAGACAGGGGCGGAACACTGAAGCTTTCTTT. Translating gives CASSLRQGRNTEAFF. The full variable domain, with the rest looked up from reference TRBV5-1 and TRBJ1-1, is KAGVTQTPRYLIKTRGQQVTLSCSPISGHRSVSWYQQTPGQGLQFLFEYFSETQRNKGNFPGRFSGRQFSNSRSEMNVSTLELGDSALYLCASSLRQGRNTEAFFGQGTRLTVV.

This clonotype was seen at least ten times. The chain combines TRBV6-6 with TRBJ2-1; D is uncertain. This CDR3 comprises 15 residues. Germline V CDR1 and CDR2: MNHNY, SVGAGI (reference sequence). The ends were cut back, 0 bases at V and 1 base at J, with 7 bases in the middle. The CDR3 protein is CASSYSHPSYNEQFF. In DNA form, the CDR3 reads TGTGCCAGCAGTTACTCGCATCCGTCCTACAATGAGCAGTTCTTC.

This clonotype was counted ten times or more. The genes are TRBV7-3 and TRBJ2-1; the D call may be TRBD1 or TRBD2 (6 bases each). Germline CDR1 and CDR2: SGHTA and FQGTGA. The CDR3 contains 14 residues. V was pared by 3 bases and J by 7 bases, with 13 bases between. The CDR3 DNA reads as TGTGCCAGCAGCTTGACGGGGGCTAGTAATGAGCAGTTCTTC. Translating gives CASSLTGASNEQFF.

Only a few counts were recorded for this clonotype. The CDR3 protein is CASSYWGAPNTEAFF. As DNA, the CDR3 is TGTGCCAGCAGTTACTGGGGGGCACCGAACACTGAAGCTTTCTTT. The chain recombines TRBV6-5 with TRBJ1-1, with D tentatively TRBD1 (6 bases). The V and J ends lost 1 base and 1 base respectively, with 10 bases between them. Germline V lookup: CDR1 MNHEY, CDR2 SVGAGI. The CDR3 consists of 15 residues.

CDR3 sequence reads: CASSPTEGARYTF. CDR3 DNA sequence: TGTGCCAGCAGTCCCACGGAAGGGGCACGCTACACCTTC. The chain uses TRBV6-1 and TRBJ1-2; TRBD1 might be the D (5 bases). The CDR3 sequence is 13 residues long. Germline CDR1 is MNHNS and CDR2 is SASEGT. The V gene lost 5 bases and the J gene lost 9 bases, with 16 bases spanning the gap.

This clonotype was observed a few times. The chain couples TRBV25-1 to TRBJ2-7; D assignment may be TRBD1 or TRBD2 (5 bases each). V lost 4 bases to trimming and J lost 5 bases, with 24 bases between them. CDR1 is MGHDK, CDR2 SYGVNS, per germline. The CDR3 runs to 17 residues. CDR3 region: CASSARRDRGPADEQYF. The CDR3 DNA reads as TGTGCCAGCAGTGCGCGCCGGGACCGGGGCCCCGCGGACGAGCAGTACTTC.

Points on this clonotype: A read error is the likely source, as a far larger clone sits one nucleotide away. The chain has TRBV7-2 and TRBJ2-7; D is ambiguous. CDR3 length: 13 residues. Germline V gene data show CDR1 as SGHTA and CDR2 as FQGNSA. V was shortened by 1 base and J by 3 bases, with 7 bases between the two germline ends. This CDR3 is CASSLVGIYEQYF. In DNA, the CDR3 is TGTGCCAGCAGCTTAGTGGGAATCTACGAGCAGTACTTC. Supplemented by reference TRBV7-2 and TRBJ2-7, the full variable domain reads GAGVSQSPSNKVTEKGKDVELRCDPISGHTALYWYRQSLGQGLEFLIYFQGNSAPDKSGLPSDRFSAERTGGSVSTLTIQRTQQEDSAVYLCASSLVGIYEQYFGPGTRLTVT.

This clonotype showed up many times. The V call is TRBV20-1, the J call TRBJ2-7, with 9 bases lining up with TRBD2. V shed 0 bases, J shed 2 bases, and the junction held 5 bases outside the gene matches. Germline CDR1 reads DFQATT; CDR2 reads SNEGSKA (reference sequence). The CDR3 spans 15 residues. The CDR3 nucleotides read TGCAGTGCTAGAGATCCTAGCGGGACCCCCTACGAGCAGTACTTC. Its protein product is CSARDPSGTPYEQYF.

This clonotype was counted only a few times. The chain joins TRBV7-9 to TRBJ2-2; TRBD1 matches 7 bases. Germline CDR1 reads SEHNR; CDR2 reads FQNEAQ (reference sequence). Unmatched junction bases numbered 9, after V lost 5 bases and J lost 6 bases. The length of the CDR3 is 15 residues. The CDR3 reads CASSPRDSFPGELFF. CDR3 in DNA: TGTGCCAGCAGCCCACGGGACAGTTTCCCCGGGGAGCTGTTTTTT.

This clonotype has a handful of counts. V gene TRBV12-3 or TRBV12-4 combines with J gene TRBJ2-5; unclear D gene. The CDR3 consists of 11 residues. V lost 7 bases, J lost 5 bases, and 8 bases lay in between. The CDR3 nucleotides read TGTGCCAGCACCATTAGGGAGACCCAGTACTTC. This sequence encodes CASTIRETQYF.

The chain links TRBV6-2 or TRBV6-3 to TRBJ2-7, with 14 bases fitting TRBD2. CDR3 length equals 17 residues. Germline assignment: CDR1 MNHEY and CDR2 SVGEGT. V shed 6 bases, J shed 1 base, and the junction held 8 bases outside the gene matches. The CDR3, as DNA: TGTGCCAGCAGCCGGGGACTAGCGGGAGAAATTTCCTACGAGCAGTACTTC. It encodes CASSRGLAGEISYEQYF.

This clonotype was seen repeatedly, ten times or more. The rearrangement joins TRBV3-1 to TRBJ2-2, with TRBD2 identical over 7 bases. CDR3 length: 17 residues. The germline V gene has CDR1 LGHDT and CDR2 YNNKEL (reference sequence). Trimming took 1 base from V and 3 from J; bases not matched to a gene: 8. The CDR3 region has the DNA TGTGCCAGCAGCCAAGGTTGGGCGGGAGATCACACCGGGGAGCTGTTTTTT. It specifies CASSQGWAGDHTGELFF.

The CDR3 DNA sequence: TGTGCCAGCAGCCAAGACCCTTCGGGACGGATAGCCAAAAACATTCAGTACTTC. Encoded protein: CASSQDPSGRIAKNIQYF. The genes are TRBV3-1 and TRBJ2-4, with D perhaps given as TRBD1 or TRBD2 (5 bases each). CDR1 is LGHDT and CDR2 is YNNKEL in the germline V gene (reference sequence). Trimming left V 0 bases short and J 0 bases short, with 15 bases between. This CDR3 comprises 18 residues.

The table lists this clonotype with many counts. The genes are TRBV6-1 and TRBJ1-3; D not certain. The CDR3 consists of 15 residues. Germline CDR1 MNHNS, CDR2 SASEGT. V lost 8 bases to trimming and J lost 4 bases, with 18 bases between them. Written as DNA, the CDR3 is TGTGCCAGCGGGCTCTCTATGACAACCGGAAACACCATATATTTT. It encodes CASGLSMTTGNTIYF.

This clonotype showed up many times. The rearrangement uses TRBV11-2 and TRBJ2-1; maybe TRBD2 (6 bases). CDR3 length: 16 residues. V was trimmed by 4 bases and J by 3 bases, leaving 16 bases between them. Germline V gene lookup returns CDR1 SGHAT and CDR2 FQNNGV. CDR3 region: CASSSGEGLRYNEQFF. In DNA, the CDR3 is TGTGCCAGCAGCTCAGGTGAGGGACTCCGCTACAATGAGCAGTTCTTC.

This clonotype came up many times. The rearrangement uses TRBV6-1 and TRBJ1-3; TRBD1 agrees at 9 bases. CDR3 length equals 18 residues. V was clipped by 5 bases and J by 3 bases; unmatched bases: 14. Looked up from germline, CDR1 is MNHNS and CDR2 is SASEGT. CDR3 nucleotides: TGTGCCAGCAGTCATACCGGGACAGGGTGGTCCCTTGGAAACACCATATATTTT. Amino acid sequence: CASSHTGTGWSLGNTIYF.

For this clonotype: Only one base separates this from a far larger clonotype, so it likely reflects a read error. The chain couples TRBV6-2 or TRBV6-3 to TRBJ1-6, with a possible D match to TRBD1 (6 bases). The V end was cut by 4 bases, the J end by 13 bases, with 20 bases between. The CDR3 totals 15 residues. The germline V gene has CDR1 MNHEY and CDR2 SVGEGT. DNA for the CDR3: TGTGCCAGCAGTTTAGGAACAGGGCAAGAATGGCCCCTCCACTTT. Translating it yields CASSLGTGQEWPLHF.

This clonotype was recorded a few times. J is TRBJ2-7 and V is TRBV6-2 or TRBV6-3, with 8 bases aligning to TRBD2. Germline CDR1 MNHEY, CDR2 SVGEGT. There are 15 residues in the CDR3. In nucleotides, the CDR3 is TGTGCTCTATCCCTTCGGCGGGGGGCGGCCTTCGAGCAGTACTTC. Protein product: CALSLRRGAAFEQYF.

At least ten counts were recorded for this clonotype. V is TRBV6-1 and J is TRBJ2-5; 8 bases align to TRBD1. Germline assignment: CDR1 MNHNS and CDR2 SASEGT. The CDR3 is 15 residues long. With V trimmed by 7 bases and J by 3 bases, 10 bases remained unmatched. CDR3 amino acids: CASIAQGALKETQYF. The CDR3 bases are TGTGCCAGCATCGCGCAGGGGGCCTTAAAAGAGACCCAGTACTTC.

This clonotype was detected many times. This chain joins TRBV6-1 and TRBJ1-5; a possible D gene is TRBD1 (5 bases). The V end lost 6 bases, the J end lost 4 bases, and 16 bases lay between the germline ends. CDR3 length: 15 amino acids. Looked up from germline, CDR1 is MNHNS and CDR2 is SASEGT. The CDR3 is CASSSTGGGNQPQHF. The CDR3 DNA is TGTGCCAGCAGCTCTACCGGCGGGGGTAATCAGCCCCAGCATTTT.